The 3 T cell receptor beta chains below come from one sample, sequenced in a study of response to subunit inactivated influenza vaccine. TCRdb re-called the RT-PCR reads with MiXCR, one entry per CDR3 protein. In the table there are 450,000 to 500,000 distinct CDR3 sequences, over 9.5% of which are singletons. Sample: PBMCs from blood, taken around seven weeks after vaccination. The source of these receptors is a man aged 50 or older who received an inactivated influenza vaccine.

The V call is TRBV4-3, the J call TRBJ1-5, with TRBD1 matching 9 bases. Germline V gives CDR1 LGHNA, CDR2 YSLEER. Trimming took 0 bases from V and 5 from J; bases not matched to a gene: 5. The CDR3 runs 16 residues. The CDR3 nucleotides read TGCGCCAGCAGCCAAGATCCGACAGGGGGACATCAGCCCCAGCATTTT. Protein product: CASSQDPTGGHQPQHF.

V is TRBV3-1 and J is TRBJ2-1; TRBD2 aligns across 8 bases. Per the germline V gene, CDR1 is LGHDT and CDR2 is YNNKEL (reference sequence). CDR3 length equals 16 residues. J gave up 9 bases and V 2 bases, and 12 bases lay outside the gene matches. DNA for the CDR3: TGTGCCAGCAGCCAATCGGATGCGGGAGGATGGGGTGAGCAGTTCTTC. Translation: CASSQSDAGGWGEQFF.

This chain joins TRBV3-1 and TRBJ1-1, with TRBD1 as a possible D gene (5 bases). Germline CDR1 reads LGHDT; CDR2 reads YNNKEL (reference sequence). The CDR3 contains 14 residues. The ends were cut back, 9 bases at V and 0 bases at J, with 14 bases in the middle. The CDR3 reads CASIQAGMNTEAFF. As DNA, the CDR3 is TGTGCCAGTATACAGGCGGGCATGAACACTGAAGCTTTCTTT.